This T cell receptor (beta chain) was sequenced in a study of identical twins. Overall study results and limits: Zero-insertion results could be subject to partial confounding by invariant MAIT and iNKT cells.

Unique molecular identifiers were in the cDNA, with template-switch universal primer binding. A single record per CDR3 protein comes from TCRdb applying MiXCR to the 5' RACE reads. The sample consists of approximately 550,000 distinct CDR3 sequences, about 20% of them appearing once. This clonotype was counted only a few times. The target antigen is unknown. Germline V gives CDR1 SGHRS, CDR2 YFSETQ. The CDR3 has 13 amino acids. The ends were cut back, 0 bases at V and 11 bases at J, with 14 bases in the middle. In addition, the sample was reused for a study of yellow fever vaccine responses in identical twins.

The receptor was derived from a woman younger than 30 in good health. Sequences were obtained from CD4+ T cells sorted from blood. The chain joins TRBV5-1 to TRBJ1-1; TRBD1 is a possible D gene (5 bases). The DNA of the CDR3 is TGCGCCAGCAGCTTGGGGTACTCAGAGGGGGCTTTCTTT. Translated, it gives CASSLGYSEGAFF.